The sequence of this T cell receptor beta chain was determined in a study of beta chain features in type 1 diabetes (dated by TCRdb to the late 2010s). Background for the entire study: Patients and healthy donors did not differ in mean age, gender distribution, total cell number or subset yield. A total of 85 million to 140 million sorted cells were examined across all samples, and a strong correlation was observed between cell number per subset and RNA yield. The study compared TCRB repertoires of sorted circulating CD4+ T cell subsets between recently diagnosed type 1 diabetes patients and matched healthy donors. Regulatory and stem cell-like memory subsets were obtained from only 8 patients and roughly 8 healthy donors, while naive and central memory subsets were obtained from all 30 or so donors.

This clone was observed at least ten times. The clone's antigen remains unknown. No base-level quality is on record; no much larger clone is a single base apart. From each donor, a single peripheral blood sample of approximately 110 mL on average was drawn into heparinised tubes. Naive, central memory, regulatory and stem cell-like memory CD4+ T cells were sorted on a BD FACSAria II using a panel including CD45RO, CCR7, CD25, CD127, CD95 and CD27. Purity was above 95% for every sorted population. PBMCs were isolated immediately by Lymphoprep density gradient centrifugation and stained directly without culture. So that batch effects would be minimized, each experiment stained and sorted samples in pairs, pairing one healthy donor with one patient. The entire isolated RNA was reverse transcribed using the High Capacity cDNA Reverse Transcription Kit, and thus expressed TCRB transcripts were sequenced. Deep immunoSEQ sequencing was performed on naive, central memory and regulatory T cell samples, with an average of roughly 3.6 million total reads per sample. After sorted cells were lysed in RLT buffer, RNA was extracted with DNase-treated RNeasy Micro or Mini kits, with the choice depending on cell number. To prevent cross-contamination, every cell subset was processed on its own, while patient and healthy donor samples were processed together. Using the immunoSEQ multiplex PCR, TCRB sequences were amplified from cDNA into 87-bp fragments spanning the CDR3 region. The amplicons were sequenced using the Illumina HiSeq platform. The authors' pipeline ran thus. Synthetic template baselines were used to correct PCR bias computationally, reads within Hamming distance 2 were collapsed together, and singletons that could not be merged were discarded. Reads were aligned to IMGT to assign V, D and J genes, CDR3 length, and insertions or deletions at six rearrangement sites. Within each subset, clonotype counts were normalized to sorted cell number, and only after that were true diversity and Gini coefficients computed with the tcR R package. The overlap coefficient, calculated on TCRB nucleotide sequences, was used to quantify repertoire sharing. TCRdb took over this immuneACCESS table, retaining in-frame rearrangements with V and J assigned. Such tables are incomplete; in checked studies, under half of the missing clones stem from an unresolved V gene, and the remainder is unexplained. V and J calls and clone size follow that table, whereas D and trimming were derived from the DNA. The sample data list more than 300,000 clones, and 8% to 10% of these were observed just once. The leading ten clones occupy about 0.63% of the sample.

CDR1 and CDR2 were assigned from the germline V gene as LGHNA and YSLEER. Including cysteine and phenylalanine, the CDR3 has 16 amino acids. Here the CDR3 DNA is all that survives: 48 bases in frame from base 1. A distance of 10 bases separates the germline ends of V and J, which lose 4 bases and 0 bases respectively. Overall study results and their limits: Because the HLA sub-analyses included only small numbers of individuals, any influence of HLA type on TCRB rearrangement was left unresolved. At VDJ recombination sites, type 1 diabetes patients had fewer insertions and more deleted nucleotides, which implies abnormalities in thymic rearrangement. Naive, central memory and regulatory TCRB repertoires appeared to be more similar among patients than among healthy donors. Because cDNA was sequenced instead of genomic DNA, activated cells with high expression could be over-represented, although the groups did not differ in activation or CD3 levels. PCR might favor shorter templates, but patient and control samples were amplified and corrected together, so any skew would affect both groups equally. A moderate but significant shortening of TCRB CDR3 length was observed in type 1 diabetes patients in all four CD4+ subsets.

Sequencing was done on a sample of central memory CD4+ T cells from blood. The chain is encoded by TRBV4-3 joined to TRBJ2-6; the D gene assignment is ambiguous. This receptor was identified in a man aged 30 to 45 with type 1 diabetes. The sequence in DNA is TGCGCCAGCAGCCTGACAAAGGGCTCTGGGGCCAACGTCCTGACTTTC. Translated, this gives CASSLTKGSGANVLTF.